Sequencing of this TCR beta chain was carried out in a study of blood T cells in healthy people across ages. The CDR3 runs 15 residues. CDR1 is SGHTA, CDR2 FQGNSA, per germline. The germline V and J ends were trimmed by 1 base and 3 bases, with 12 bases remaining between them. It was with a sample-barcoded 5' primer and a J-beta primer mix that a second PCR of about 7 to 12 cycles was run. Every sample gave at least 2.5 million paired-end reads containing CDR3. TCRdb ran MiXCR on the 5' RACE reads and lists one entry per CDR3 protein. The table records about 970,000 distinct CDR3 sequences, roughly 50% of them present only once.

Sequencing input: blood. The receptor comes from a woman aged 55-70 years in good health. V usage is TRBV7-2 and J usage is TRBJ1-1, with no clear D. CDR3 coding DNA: TGTGCCAGCAGCTTAGGGGAGGGTTGGGACACTGAAGCTTTCTTT. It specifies CASSLGEGWDTEAFF. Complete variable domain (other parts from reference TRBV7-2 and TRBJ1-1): GAGVSQSPSNKVTEKGKDVELRCDPISGHTALYWYRQSLGQGLEFLIYFQGNSAPDKSGLPSDRFSAERTGGSVSTLTIQRTQQEDSAVYLCASSLGEGWDTEAFFGQGTRLTVV.